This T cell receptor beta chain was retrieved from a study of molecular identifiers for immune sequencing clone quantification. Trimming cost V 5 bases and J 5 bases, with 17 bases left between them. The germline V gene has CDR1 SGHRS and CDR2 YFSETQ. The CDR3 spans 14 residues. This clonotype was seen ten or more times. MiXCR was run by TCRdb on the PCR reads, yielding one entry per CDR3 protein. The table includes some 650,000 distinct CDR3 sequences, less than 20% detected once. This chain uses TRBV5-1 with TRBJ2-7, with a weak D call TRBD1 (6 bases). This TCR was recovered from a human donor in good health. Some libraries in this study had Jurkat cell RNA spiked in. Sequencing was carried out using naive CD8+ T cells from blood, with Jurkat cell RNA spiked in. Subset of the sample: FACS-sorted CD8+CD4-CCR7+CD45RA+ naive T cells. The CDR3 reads CASSYATGQDEQYF. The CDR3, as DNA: TGCGCCAGCAGTTATGCAACAGGGCAGGACGAGCAGTACTTC.